Following are 30 T cell receptor beta chains from one sample sequenced in a study of blood T cells in healthy people across ages. Primed by a sample-barcoded 5' primer and a J-beta primer mix, a second PCR proceeded for roughly 7 to 11 cycles. TCRdb passed the 5' RACE reads through MiXCR, listing each CDR3 protein once. The data contain roughly 2 million distinct CDR3 sequences, 40% to 55% of them seen just once; the ten biggest clones take up over 2%. The sequenced material came from blood. The receptor source for this set is a woman aged 40 to 55 in good health.

This clonotype was found once. The chain recombines TRBV12-3 or TRBV12-4 with TRBJ2-1; possible D gene TRBD2, 6 bases. The CDR3 is made up of 15 amino acids. Trimming removed 3 bases from V and 5 bases from J, with 14 bases in between. In DNA form, the CDR3 reads TGTGCCAGCAGTTTTCGGGCGGGGACTGACAATGAGCAGTTCTTC. It translates to CASSFRAGTDNEQFF.

The chain recombines TRBV11-2 with TRBJ2-7; D gene ambiguous. The CDR3 is 13 residues long. Germline CDR1 and CDR2: SGHAT and FQNNGV. V was clipped by 4 bases and J by 5 bases, with 12 bases between them. CDR3 sequence reads: CASSSYSAHEQYF. The CDR3 DNA sequence: TGTGCCAGCAGCTCCTATTCGGCGCACGAGCAGTACTTC.

This clonotype was seen ten or more times. The chain is built from TRBV27 and TRBJ2-3, with TRBD2 matching 8 bases. The CDR3 has 15 amino acids. V shed 4 bases and J 4 bases; nucleotides not matched to a gene: 7. The germline CDR1 and CDR2 sequences are MNHEY and SMNVEV (reference sequence). The CDR3 spells CASSSLSGGADTQYF. For the CDR3, the DNA is TGTGCCAGCAGTTCCCTGAGCGGGGGCGCAGATACGCAGTATTTT.

This clonotype was found a few times. The junction departs from germline at one end; a sequencing error may be responsible. The chain couples TRBV4-2 to TRBJ1-2; D gene uncertain. Germline V gene sequence: CDR1 LGHNA, CDR2 YNFKEQ. The CDR3 spans 17 residues. CDR3 in amino acids: CASRQDLRVTGGYGYTF. The DNA for the CDR3 is TGTGCCAGCAGACAAGATCTGAGAGTTACCGGTGGCTATGGCTACACCTTC.

This chain connects TRBV14 to TRBJ2-1; the D gene is possibly TRBD2 (5 bases). The CDR3 has 16 residues. Germline values: CDR1 SGHDN, CDR2 FVKESK. The V end was cut by 3 bases, the J end by 0 bases, with 12 bases between. CDR3 sequence reads: CASSQRVSRSYNEQFF. For the CDR3, the DNA is TGTGCCAGCAGCCAGAGGGTATCCCGCTCCTACAATGAGCAGTTCTTC.

The chain combines TRBV5-1 with TRBJ2-5; 10 bases agree with TRBD2. Germline-derived CDR1 and CDR2 are SGHRS and YFSETQ. J was trimmed by 4 bases and V by 1 base; bases with no gene match: 10. This CDR3 is built from 17 residues. The CDR3 loop is CASSLSTSGLRSETQYF. DNA of the CDR3: TGCGCCAGCAGCTTGTCGACTAGCGGGCTCCGGTCAGAGACCCAGTACTTC. The full variable domain, its missing parts supplied by reference TRBV5-1 and TRBJ2-5, is KAGVTQTPRYLIKTRGQQVTLSCSPISGHRSVSWYQQTPGQGLQFLFEYFSETQRNKGNFPGRFSGRQFSNSRSEMNVSTLELGDSALYLCASSLSTSGLRSETQYFGPGTRLLVL.

In this sample, this clonotype turned up many times. The V gene is TRBV20-1, the J gene TRBJ2-7, with 12 bases aligning to TRBD2. V trimming: 7 bases; J trimming: 2 bases; junction bases outside the gene matches: 3. This CDR3 contains 13 residues. From germline, CDR1 is DFQATT and CDR2 SNEGSKA (reference sequence). CDR3 residues: CSDRLAGAYEQYF. The CDR3 coding sequence is TGCAGTGACCGACTAGCGGGGGCCTACGAGCAGTACTTC.

Note on this clonotype: Mismatch with germline at one junction end may stem from a read error. V gene TRBV7-2 combines with J gene TRBJ2-5, with 9 bases that match TRBD2. CDR1 and CDR2 from the germline V gene are SGHTA and FQGNSA. The CDR3 is 15 residues long. The CDR3 nucleotides read TGTGCCAGCAGCTTAGCTAGCGGGGGCCCAGGGACCCCGTACTTC. Protein sequence: CASSLASGGPGTPYF.

The chain links TRBV12-3 or TRBV12-4 to TRBJ1-6, with D unclear. The CDR3 has 14 amino acids. V gave up 1 base and J gave up 7 bases, with 8 bases separating them. As DNA, the CDR3 is TGTGCCAGCAGTTTAGTGCCTGGGAATTCACCCCTCCACTTT. Its protein is CASSLVPGNSPLHF.

This clonotype was seen a few times. The rearrangement uses TRBV28 and TRBJ2-5; D unresolved. The closer fit of TRBJ2-7 to the DNA end suggests the J call may be wrong. The CDR3 has 15 residues. The germline V gene encodes CDR1 MDHEN and CDR2 SYDVKM. Written as DNA, the CDR3 is TGTGCCAGCAGTTTAACGGCAGAACCGTTTTACGAGCAGTACTTC. Protein product: CASSLTAEPFYEQYF.

This chain uses TRBV18 with TRBJ2-2; D remains ambiguous. CDR3 length: 18 residues. V was clipped by 3 bases and J by 0 bases, with 17 bases between them. Germline V gene sequence: CDR1 KGHSH, CDR2 LQKENI. CDR3 in amino acids: CASSPLPPRSPNTGELFF. CDR3 bases: TGTGCCAGCTCACCCCTTCCCCCACGTAGCCCGAACACCGGGGAGCTGTTTTTT.

The genes are TRBV13 and TRBJ2-1, with 9 nucleotides matching TRBD1. In germline, CDR1 is PRHDT, CDR2 FYEKMQ (reference sequence). The CDR3 has 16 residues. With V trimmed by 5 bases and J by 8 bases, 13 bases remained unmatched. The CDR3 region is CASSVPGQGTYDEQFF. The DNA of the CDR3 is TGTGCCAGCAGCGTACCGGGACAGGGAACTTACGATGAGCAGTTCTTC.

The chain couples TRBV7-9 to TRBJ2-4; 10 positions agree with TRBD1. Germline CDR1 SEHNR, CDR2 FQNEAQ (reference sequence). The trim removed 5 bases at V and 13 bases at J, leaving 11 bases unmatched. This CDR3 has 14 amino acids. CDR3 loop: CASSQTTGGASQYF. The DNA of the CDR3 is TGTGCCAGCAGCCAAACGACAGGGGGCGCATCCCAGTACTTC. Full variable domain (rest looked up from reference TRBV7-9 and TRBJ2-4): DTGVSQNPRHKITKRGQNVTFRCDPISEHNRLYWYRQTLGQGPEFLTYFQNEAQLEKSRLLSDRFSAERPKGSFSTLEIQRTEQGDSAMYLCASSQTTGGASQYFGAGTRLSVL.

This clonotype was seen a handful of times. J is TRBJ2-1 and V is TRBV20-1, with TRBD2 identical over 8 bases. The CDR3 has 15 residues. Germline CDR1 is DFQATT and CDR2 is SNEGSKA (reference sequence). Trimming cost V 6 bases and J 4 bases; bases outside gene matches: 11. The CDR3 DNA is TGCAGTGCCACCACCCGCGGGGGGCTATACAATGAGCAGTTCTTC. Its translation is CSATTRGGLYNEQFF.

The V and J genes are TRBV6-1 and TRBJ1-1; maybe TRBD1 (6 bases). The CDR3 is 15 amino acids. Germline assignment: CDR1 MNHNS and CDR2 SASEGT. The V end was cut by 6 bases, the J end by 0 bases, with 14 bases between. The CDR3 DNA sequence: TGTGCCAGCAGGGGCCGGGCAGGGGTGAACACTGAAGCTTTCTTT. This sequence encodes CASRGRAGVNTEAFF.

This clonotype was recorded once. This sequence joins TRBV28 and TRBJ1-5, with unresolved D. The CDR3 length is 14 residues. The V and J ends lost 3 bases and 0 bases respectively, with 6 bases between them. Germline lookup yields CDR1 MDHEN and CDR2 SYDVKM. The CDR3 DNA follows: TGTGCCAGCAGTTTGCACACTAGCAATCAGCCCCAGCATTTT. It specifies CASSLHTSNQPQHF.

This clonotype was seen a few times. Compared with germline, one end of the junction differs, possibly owing to a read error. The gene calls are TRBV7-7 and TRBJ2-7, with 7 bases fitting TRBD2. The CDR3 consists of 15 residues. Germline V gene sequence: CDR1 SSHAT, CDR2 FNYEAQ (reference sequence). The DNA for the CDR3 is TGTGCTAGCAGCTTAGAAGCGGGGACGGGCTACGAGCAGTACTTC. This encodes CASSLEAGTGYEQYF.

This clonotype was observed a handful of times. This chain connects TRBV4-2 to TRBJ2-4; perhaps D is TRBD1 or TRBD2 (6 bases each). The assigned J gene may be wrong: the sequence end matches TRBJ2-7 better. CDR1 LGHNA and CDR2 YNFKEQ come from the germline V gene. This CDR3 has 16 amino acids. The CDR3 loop is CASSQETTRGLYEQYF. The CDR3 DNA reads TGTGCCAGCAGCCAAGAAACAACTCGGGGGCTTTACGAGCAGTACTTC.

V and J are TRBV10-3 and TRBJ2-5, with 8 positions matching TRBD1. Germline CDR1 and CDR2: ENHRY and SYGVKD. V gave up 4 bases and J gave up 5 bases; unmatched junction bases: 9. This CDR3 spans 15 amino acids. The CDR3, as DNA: TGTGCCATCAGTGGGGTTACAGGGGGGATGGAGACCCAGTACTTC. Translating gives CAISGVTGGMETQYF.

The chain recombines TRBV6-1 with TRBJ2-7, with TRBD1 as a possible D gene (6 bases). V was shortened by 10 bases and J by 2 bases, with 15 bases between the two germline ends. This CDR3 region has 13 residues. Per the germline V gene, CDR1 is MNHNS and CDR2 is SASEGT. The CDR3 DNA is TGTGCCACCAATCCCGGGACACCCTACGAGCAGTACTTC. The encoded protein is CATNPGTPYEQYF.

V usage is TRBV2 and J usage is TRBJ1-6, with D possibly TRBD1 on 5 matching bases. CDR3 length: 15 amino acids. Germline V gene data show CDR1 as SNHLY and CDR2 as FYNNEI. V lost 7 bases, J lost 6 bases, and 16 bases lay in between. The CDR3 protein is CASMRGTSPNSPLHF. In nucleotides, the CDR3 is TGTGCCAGCATGAGAGGGACGTCCCCTAATTCACCCCTCCACTTT.

V and J are TRBV4-1 and TRBJ2-5; possibly TRBD2 for D (6 bases). The length of the CDR3 is 18 residues. Germline V lookup: CDR1 MGHRA, CDR2 YSYEKL. V was cut by 1 base and J by 1 base, with 19 bases left in between. The CDR3 loop reads CASSQGRRDSGPQETQYF. CDR3 in DNA: TGCGCCAGCAGCCAAGGACGCCGGGACTCCGGCCCCCAAGAGACCCAGTACTTC.

CDR3 protein: CASSLGTGGISRSPLHF. The CDR3 DNA is TGCGCCAGCAGCTTGGGGACAGGGGGCATTTCCAGGTCACCCCTCCACTTT. This chain links TRBV5-1 with TRBJ1-6; 11 positions agree with TRBD1. CDR1 is SGHRS and CDR2 is YFSETQ in the germline V gene. CDR3 length equals 17 residues. The V gene end was trimmed by 0 bases and the J gene end by 10 bases; junction bases not matched to a gene: 9.

This clonotype came up once. V gene TRBV7-2 combines with J gene TRBJ2-5; TRBD2 matches 8 bases. Germline CDR1 reads SGHTA; CDR2 reads FQGNSA. The CDR3 loop spans 16 amino acids. J was trimmed by 2 bases and V by 6 bases; bases with no gene match: 11. CDR3 sequence (DNA): TGTGCCAGCAGTATAGCGGCTAGCGGGTTTCAAGAGACCCAGTACTTC. Its protein is CASSIAASGFQETQYF.

A single count supports this clonotype. The J gene is TRBJ2-7, the V gene TRBV21-1; the D call of TRBD2 is as the table states it, not checked on the DNA. TRBV21-1 is given as a pseudogene. The CDR3 length is 11 residues. CDR3: CAIPGGYEQYF. The CDR3 DNA reads as TGTGCCATACCGGGAGGCTACGAGCAGTACTTC.

This rearrangement joins TRBV13 to TRBJ2-5, with 10 bases identical to TRBD2. The CDR3 is made up of 16 amino acids. After removal of 4 bases from V and 4 bases from J, the junction contained 9 bases not matched to a gene. CDR1 is PRHDT, CDR2 FYEKMQ, per germline (reference sequence). The CDR3 DNA is TGTGCCAGCAGCTCCCGAGCGGGGGGGCCACGAGAGACCCAGTACTTC. Its translation: CASSSRAGGPRETQYF.

In its sample, this clonotype was seen a few times. J is TRBJ2-5 and V is TRBV11-2, with D perhaps matching TRBD1 (6 bases). The J call may be mistaken, given a closer DNA end match to TRBJ2-7. Germline CDR1 is SGHAT and CDR2 is FQNNGV. This CDR3 comprises 14 residues. CDR3 DNA: TGTGCCAGCAGCCGGACGGTGAGGGGGAACGAGCAGTACTTC. Protein product: CASSRTVRGNEQYF.

The chain couples TRBV6-5 to TRBJ1-4; possible D gene TRBD1, 6 bases. Germline V CDR1 and CDR2: MNHEY, SVGAGI. V lost 5 bases and J lost 0, with 13 bases in between. The CDR3 totals 16 residues. The CDR3 reads CASSRQQGATNEKLFF. CDR3 nucleotide sequence: TGTGCCAGCAGTCGTCAACAGGGCGCAACTAATGAAAAACTGTTTTTT.

The rearrangement uses TRBV20-1 and TRBJ1-5, with 11 bases fitting TRBD1. The CDR3 is 19 residues long. V was pared by 0 bases and J by 2 bases, with 12 bases of the junction left unmatched. CDR1 and CDR2 from the germline V gene are DFQATT and SNEGSKA (reference sequence). This CDR3 is CSARDPGTGGPVGNQPQHF. The CDR3 DNA follows: TGCAGTGCTAGAGATCCCGGGACAGGGGGTCCGGTTGGCAATCAGCCCCAGCATTTT.

V usage is TRBV20-1 and J usage is TRBJ2-1; 7 nucleotides align to TRBD1. The CDR3 runs 15 residues. J was trimmed by 7 bases and V by 3 bases; bases with no gene match: 12. Germline assignment: CDR1 DFQATT and CDR2 SNEGSKA (reference sequence). The CDR3, as DNA: TGCAGTGCTAGGCCCGGGACAGCAGCCGAGAATGAGCAGTTCTTC. Translated, it gives CSARPGTAAENEQFF.